Detailed here is one TCR beta chain. This specimen includes other DNA sequences encoding the same CDR3. Data came from immunoSEQ multiplex PCR; TCRdb stores just in-frame clones and leaves some out. The sample has 35,000 or so clones; roughly two thirds are singletons. The germline gives CDR1 LNHNV, CDR2 YYDKDF (reference sequence). The CDR3 totals 15 residues. V shed 0 bases and J shed 7 bases, with 10 bases lying between them. This sample is part of a study of cytotoxic CD8 clonotypes in ibrutinib-treated CLL. Study-wide background: In all, 10 to 11 patients were relapsed/refractory, about 15 were treatment-naive and 17 were IGHV unmutated. Median treatment time before response sampling was 12 months, range 6 to 36.

This sequence joins TRBV15 and TRBJ1-6, with D perhaps TRBD1 (5 bases). The TCR was taken from a human donor with chronic lymphocytic leukemia. This specimen was PBMCs, taken at disease progression, from a patient treated with ibrutinib. The CDR3 reads CATSRDRGDNSPLHF. The DNA of the CDR3 is TGTGCCACCAGCAGAGATAGGGGTGACAATTCACCCCTCCACTTT.